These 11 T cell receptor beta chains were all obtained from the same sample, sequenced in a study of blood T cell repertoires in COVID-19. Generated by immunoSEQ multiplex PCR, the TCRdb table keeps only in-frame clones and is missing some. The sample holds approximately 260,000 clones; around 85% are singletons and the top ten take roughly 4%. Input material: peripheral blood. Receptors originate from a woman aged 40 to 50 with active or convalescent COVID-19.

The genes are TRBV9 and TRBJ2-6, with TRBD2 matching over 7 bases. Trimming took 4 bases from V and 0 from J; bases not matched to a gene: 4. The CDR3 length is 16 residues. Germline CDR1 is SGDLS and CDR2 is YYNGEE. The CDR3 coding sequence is TGTGCCAGCAGCCCTAGCGGAAGCTCTGGGGCCAACGTCCTGACTTTC. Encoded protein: CASSPSGSSGANVLTF.

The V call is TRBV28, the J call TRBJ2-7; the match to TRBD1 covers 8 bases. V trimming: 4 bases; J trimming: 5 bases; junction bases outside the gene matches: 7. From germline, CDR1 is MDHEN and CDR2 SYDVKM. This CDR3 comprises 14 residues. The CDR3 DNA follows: TGTGCCAGCAGTTCGCCAGGGGGCTTCCACGAGCAGTACTTC. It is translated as CASSSPGGFHEQYF.

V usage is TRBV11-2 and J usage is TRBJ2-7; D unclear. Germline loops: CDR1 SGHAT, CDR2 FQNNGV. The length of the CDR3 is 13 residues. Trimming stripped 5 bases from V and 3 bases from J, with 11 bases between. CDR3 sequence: CASSPSVGYEQYV. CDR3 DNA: TGTGCCAGCAGCCCGAGCGTCGGCTACGAGCAGTACGTC.

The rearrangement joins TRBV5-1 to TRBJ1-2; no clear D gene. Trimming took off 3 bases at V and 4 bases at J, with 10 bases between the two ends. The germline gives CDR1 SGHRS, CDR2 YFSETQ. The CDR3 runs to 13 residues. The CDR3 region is CASSSVDFYGYTF. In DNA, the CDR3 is TGCGCCAGCAGCTCCGTGGACTTCTATGGCTACACCTTC.

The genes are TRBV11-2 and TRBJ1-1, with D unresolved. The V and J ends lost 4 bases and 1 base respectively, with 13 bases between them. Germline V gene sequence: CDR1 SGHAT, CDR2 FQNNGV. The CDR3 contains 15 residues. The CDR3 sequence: CASSSWREKNTEAFF. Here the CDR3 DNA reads TGTGCCAGCAGCTCGTGGAGGGAGAAGAACACTGAAGCTTTCTTT.

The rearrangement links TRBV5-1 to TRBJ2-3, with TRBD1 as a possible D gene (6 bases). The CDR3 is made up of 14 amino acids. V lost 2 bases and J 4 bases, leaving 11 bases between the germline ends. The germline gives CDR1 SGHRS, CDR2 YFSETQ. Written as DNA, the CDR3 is TGCGCCAGCAGCTTTTACAGGGTATCAGATACGCAGTATTTT. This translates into CASSFYRVSDTQYF.

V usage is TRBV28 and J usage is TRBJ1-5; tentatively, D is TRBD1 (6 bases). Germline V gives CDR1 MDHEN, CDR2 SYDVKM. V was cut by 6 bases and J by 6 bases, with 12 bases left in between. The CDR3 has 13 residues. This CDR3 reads CASSPGVGQPQHF. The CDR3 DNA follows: TGTGCCAGCAGCCCAGGGGTTGGTCAGCCCCAGCATTTT. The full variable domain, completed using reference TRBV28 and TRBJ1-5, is DVKVTQSSRYLVKRTGEKVFLECVQDMDHENMFWYRQDPGLGLRLIYFSYDVKMKEKGDIPEGYSVSREKKERFSLILESASTNQTSMYLCASSPGVGQPQHFGDGTRLSIL.

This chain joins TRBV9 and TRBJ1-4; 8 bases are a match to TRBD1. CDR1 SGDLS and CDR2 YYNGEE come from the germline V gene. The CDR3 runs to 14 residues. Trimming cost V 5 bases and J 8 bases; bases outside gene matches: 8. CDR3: CASSQQGGLEKLFF. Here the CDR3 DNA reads TGTGCCAGCAGTCAACAGGGGGGTTTAGAAAAACTGTTTTTT.

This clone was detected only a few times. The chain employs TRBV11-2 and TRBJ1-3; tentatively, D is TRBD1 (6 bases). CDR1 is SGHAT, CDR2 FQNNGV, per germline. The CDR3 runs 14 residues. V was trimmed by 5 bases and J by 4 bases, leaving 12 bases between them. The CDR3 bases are TGTGCCAGCAGCCCAACAGGGTTGGGAAACACCATATATTTT. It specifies CASSPTGLGNTIYF.

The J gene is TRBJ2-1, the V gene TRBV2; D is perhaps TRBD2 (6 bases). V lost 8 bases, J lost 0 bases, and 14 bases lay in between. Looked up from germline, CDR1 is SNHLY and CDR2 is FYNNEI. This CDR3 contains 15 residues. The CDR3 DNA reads TGTGCCAGCGTGCGGGGACTTCGCTCCTACAATGAGCAGTTCTTC. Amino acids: CASVRGLRSYNEQFF.

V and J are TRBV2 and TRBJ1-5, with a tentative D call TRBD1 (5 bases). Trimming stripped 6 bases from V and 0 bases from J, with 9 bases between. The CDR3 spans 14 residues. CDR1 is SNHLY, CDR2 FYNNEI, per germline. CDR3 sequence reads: CASRQDLSNQPQHF. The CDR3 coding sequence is TGTGCCAGCAGACAGGACCTTAGCAATCAGCCCCAGCATTTT.